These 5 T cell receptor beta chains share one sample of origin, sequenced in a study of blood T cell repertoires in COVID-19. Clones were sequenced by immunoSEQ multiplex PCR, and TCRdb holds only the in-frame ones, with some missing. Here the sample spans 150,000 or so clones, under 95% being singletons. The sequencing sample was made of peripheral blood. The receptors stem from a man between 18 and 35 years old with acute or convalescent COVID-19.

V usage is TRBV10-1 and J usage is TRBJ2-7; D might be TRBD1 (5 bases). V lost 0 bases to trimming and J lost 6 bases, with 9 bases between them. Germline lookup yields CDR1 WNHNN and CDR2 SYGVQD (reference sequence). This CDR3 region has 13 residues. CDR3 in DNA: TGCGCCAGCAGTGAGTCGGGCAGGGTCGAGCAGTACTTC. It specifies CASSESGRVEQYF.

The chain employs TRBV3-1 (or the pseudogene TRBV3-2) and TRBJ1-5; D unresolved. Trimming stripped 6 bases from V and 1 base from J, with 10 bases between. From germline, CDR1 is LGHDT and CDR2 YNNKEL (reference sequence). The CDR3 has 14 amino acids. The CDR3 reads CASSQYRSNQPQHF. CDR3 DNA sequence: TGTGCCAGCAGTCAATACCGGAGCAATCAGCCCCAGCATTTT.

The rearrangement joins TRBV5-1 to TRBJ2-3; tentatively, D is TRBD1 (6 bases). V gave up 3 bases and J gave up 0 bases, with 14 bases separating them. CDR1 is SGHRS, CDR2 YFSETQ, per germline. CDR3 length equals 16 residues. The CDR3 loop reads CASSSGQYFSTDTQYF. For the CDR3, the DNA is TGCGCCAGCAGCTCCGGACAGTACTTTAGCACAGATACGCAGTATTTT.

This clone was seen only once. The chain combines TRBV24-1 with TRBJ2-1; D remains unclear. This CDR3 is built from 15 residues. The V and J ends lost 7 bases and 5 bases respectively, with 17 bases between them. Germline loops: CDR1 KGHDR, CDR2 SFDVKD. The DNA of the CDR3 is TGTGCCACCAGGACCGTCGGGTGCCCGGACAATGAGCAGTTCTTC. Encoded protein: CATRTVGCPDNEQFF.

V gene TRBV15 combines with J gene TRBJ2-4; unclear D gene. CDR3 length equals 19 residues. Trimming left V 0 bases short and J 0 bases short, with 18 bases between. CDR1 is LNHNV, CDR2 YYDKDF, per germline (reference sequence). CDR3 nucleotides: TGTGCCACCAGCAGAGATCGGGTCGTTGGCCTATTAGCCAAAAACATTCAGTACTTC. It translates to CATSRDRVVGLLAKNIQYF.